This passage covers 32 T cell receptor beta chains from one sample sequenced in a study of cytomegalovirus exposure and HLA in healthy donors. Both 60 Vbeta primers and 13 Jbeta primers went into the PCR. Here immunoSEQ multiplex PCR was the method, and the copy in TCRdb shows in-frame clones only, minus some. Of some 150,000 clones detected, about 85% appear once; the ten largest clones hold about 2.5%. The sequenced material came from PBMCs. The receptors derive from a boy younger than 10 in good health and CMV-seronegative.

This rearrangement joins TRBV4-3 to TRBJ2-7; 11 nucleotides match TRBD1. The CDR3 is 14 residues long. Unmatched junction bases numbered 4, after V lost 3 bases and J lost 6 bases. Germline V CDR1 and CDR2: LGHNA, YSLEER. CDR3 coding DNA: TGCGCCAGCAGCCACGGACAGGGGGCGAGCGAGCAGTACTTC. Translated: CASSHGQGASEQYF.

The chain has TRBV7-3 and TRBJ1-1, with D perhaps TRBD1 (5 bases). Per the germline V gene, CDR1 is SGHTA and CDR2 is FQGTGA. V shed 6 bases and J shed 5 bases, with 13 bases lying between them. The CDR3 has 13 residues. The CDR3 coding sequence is TGTGCCAGCAGGGAAATGGGGGGGACTGAAGCTTTCTTT. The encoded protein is CASREMGGTEAFF.

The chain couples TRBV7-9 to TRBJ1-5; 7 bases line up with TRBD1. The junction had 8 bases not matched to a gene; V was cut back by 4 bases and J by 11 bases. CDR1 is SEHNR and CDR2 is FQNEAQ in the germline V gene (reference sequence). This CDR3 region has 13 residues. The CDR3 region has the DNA TGTGCCAGCAGCTCCCCGACAGGGAAGGCCCAGCATTTT. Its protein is CASSSPTGKAQHF.

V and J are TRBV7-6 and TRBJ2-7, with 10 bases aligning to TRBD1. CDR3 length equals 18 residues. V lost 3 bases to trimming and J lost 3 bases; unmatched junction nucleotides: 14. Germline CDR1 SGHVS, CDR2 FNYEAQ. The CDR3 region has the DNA TGTGCCAGCAGCTTGGGGCCTTACCGGGACAGGGGTAACTACGAGCAGTACTTC. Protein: CASSLGPYRDRGNYEQYF.

For the CDR3, the DNA is TGTGCCACCAGCAGAGATCTGCAACCGACTAATAATTCACCCCTCCACTTT. It codes for CATSRDLQPTNNSPLHF. The V gene is TRBV15, the J gene TRBJ1-6, with D unclear. Trimming stripped 0 bases from V and 5 bases from J, with 14 bases between. This CDR3 spans 17 amino acids. Germline lookup yields CDR1 LNHNV and CDR2 YYDKDF (reference sequence).

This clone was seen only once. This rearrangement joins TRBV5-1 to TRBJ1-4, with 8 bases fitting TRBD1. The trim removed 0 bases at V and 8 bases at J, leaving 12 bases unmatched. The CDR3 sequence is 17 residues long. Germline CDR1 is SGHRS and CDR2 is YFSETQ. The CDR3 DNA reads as TGCGCCAGCAGCTTGGTACCCCCCACCAGGGGGCACGAAAAACTGTTTTTT. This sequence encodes CASSLVPPTRGHEKLFF.

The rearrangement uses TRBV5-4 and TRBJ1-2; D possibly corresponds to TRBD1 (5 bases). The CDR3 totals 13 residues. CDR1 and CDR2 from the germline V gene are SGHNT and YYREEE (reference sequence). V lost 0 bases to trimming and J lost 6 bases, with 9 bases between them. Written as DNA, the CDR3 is TGTGCCAGCAGCTTGGTGGCAGGGAATGGCTACACCTTC. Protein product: CASSLVAGNGYTF.

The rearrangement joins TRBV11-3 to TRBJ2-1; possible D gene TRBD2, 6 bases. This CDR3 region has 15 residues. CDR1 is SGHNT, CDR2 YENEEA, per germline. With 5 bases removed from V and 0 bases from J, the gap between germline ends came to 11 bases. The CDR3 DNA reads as TGTGCCAGCAGCCGCGGGGACCTCTCCTACAATGAGCAGTTCTTC. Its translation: CASSRGDLSYNEQFF.

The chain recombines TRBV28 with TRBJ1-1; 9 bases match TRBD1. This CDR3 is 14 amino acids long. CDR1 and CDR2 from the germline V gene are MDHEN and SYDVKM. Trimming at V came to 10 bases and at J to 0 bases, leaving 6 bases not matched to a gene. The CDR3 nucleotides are TGTGCCACCGGGGACAGGGTGGTGAACACTGAAGCTTTCTTT. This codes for CATGDRVVNTEAFF.

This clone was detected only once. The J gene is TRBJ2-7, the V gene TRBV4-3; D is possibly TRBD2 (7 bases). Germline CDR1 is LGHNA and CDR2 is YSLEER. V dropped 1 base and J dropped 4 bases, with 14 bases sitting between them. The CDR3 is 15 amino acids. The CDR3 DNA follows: TGCGCCAGCAGCCAAGGTATTCGGGGGGCTTACGAGCAGTACTTC. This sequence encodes CASSQGIRGAYEQYF.

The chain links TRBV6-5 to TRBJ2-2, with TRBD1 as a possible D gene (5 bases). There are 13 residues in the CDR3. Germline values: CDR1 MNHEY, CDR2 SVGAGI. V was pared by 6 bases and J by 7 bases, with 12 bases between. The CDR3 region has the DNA TGTGCCAGCAGGGTCCAGGGCGACGGGGAGCTGTTTTTT. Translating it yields CASRVQGDGELFF.

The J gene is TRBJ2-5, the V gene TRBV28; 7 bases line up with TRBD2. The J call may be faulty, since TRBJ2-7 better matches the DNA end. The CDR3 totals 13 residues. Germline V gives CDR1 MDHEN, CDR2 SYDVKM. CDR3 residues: CASSFTSVYEQYF. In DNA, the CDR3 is TGTGCCAGCAGTTTTACTAGCGTTTACGAGCAGTACTTC.

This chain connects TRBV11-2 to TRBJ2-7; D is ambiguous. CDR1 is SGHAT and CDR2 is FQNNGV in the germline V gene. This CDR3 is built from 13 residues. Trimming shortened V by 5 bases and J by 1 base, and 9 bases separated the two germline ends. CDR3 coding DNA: TGTGCCAGCAGCCCTACGAAATCCTACGAGCAGTACTTC. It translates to CASSPTKSYEQYF.

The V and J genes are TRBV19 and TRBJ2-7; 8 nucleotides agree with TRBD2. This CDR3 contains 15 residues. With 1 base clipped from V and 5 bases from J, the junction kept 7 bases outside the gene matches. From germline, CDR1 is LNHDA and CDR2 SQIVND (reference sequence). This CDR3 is CASSIGAGAKNEQYF. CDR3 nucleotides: TGTGCCAGTAGTATAGGAGCGGGGGCGAAGAACGAGCAGTACTTC.

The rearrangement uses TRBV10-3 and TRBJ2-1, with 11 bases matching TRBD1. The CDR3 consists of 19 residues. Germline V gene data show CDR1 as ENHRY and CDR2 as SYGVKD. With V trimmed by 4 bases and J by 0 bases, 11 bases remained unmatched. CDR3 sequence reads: CAISGAGTGGLVSYNEQFF. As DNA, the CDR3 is TGTGCCATCAGTGGGGCCGGGACAGGGGGACTGGTCTCCTACAATGAGCAGTTCTTC.

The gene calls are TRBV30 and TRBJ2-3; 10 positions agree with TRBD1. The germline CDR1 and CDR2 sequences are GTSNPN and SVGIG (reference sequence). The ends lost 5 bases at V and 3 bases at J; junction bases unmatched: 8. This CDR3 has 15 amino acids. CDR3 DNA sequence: TGTGCCTGGGTCCCGGGACAGGGGTGGACAGATACGCAGTATTTT. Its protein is CAWVPGQGWTDTQYF.

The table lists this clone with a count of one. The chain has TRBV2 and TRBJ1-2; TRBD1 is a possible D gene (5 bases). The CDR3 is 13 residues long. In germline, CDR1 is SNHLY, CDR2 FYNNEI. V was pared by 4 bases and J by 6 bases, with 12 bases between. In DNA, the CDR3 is TGTGCCAGCAGTGTAGGGCAGGGTCATGGCTACACCTTC. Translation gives CASSVGQGHGYTF.

The CDR3 spells CASSDRGLKTQYF. In DNA form, the CDR3 reads TGTGCCAGCAGCGACAGGGGGTTAAAGACCCAGTACTTC. J is TRBJ2-5 and V is TRBV28, with 9 nucleotides matching TRBD1. Trimming took 6 bases from V and 6 from J; bases not matched to a gene: 5. The CDR3 is 13 residues long. Germline V gene sequence: CDR1 MDHEN, CDR2 SYDVKM.

In nucleotides, the CDR3 is TGTGCCAGTAGTATGGACAGGGGCCGCGGCACCATATATTTT. Protein sequence: CASSMDRGRGTIYF. The chain recombines TRBV19 with TRBJ1-3; 9 nucleotides line up with TRBD1. CDR1 and CDR2 from the germline V gene are LNHDA and SQIVND (reference sequence). Trimming at V came to 3 bases and at J to 9 bases, leaving 6 bases not matched to a gene. The CDR3 has 14 amino acids.

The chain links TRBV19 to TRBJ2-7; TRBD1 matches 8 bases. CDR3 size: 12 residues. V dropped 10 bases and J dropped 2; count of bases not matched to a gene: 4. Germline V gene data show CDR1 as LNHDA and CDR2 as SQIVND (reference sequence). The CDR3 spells CATSTGAYEQYF. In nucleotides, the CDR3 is TGTGCCACCTCGACAGGGGCCTACGAGCAGTACTTC.

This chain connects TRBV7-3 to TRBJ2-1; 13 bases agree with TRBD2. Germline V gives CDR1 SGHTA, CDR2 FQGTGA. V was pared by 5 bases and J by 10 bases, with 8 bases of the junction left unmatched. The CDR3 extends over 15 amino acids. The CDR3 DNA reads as TGTGCCAGCAGCCGCACTAGCGGGGGGGCCCGGGAGCAGTTCTTC. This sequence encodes CASSRTSGGAREQFF. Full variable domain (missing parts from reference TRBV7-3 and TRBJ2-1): GAGVSQTPSNKVTEKGKYVELRCDPISGHTALYWYRQSLGQGPEFLIYFQGTGAADDSGLPNDRFFAVRPEGSVSTLKIQRTERGDSAVYLCASSRTSGGAREQFFGPGTRLTVL.

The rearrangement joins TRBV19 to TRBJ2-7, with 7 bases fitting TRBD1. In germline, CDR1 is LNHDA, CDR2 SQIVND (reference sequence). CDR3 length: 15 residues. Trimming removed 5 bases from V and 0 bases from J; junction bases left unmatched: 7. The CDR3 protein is CASSAQDRLSYEQYF. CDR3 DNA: TGTGCCAGTAGTGCTCAGGACAGGCTCTCCTACGAGCAGTACTTC.

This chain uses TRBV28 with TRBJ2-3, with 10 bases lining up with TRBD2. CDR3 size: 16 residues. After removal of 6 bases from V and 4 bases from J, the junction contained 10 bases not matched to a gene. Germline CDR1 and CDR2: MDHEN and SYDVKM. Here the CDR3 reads CASRRLAGDYPDTQYF. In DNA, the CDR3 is TGTGCCAGCAGAAGACTAGCGGGTGACTACCCAGATACGCAGTATTTT.

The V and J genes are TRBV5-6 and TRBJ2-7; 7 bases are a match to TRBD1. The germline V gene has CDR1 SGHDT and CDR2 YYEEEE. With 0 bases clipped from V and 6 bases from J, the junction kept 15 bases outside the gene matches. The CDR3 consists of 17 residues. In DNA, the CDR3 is TGTGCCAGCAGCTTGGCCGGGTCAGGGGGTCCCTCGGCCGAGCAGTACTTC. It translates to CASSLAGSGGPSAEQYF. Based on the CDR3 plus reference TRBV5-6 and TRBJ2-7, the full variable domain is DAGVTQSPTHLIKTRGQQVTLRCSPKSGHDTVSWYQQALGQGPQFIFQYYEEEERQRGNFPDRFSGHQFPNYSSELNVNALLLGDSALYLCASSLAGSGGPSAEQYFGPGTRLTVT.

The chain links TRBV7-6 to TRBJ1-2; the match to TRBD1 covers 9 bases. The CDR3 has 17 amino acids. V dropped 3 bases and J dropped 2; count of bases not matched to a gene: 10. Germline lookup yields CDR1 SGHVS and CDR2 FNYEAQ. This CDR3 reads CASSLTPTGGWNYGYTF. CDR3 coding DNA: TGTGCCAGCAGCTTGACCCCCACAGGGGGCTGGAACTATGGCTACACCTTC.

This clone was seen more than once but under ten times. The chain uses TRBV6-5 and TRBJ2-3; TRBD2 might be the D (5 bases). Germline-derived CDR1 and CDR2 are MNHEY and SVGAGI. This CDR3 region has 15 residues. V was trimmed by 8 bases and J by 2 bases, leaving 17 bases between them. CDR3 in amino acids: CASGRLEGITDTQYF. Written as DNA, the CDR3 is TGTGCCAGCGGAAGACTCGAGGGTATCACAGATACGCAGTATTTT.

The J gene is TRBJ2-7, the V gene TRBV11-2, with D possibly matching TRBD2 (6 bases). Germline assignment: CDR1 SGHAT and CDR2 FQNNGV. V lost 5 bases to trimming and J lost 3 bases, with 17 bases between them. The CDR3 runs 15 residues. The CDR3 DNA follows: TGTGCCAGCAGCACCGCAGGGAGGATCGTCTACGAGCAGTACTTC. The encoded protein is CASSTAGRIVYEQYF.

The CDR3 reads CASSFAGVGLYEQYF. DNA for the CDR3: TGTGCCAGCAGTTTCGCGGGGGTGGGTTTGTACGAGCAGTACTTC. The rearrangement links TRBV27 to TRBJ2-7; 7 positions agree with TRBD2. Looked up from germline, CDR1 is MNHEY and CDR2 is SMNVEV (reference sequence). CDR3 length equals 15 residues. The J segment lost 4 bases and the V segment lost 3 bases, leaving 9 bases of the junction unmatched.

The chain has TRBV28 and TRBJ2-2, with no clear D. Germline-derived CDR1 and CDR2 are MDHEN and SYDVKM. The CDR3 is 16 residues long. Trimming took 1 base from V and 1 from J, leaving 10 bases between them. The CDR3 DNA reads TGTGCCAGCAGTTTATTCGTCAGGCTGAACACCGGGGAGCTGTTTTTT. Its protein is CASSLFVRLNTGELFF.

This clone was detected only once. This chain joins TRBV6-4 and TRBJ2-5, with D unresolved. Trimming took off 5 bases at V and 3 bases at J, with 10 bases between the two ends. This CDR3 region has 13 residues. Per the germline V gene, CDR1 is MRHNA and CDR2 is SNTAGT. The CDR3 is CASSPGSEETQYF. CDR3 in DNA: TGTGCCAGCAGTCCCGGGTCAGAAGAGACCCAGTACTTC.

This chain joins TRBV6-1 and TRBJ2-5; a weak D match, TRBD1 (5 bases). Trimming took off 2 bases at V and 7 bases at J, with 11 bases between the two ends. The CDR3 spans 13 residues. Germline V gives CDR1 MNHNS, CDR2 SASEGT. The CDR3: CASSEQGGVTQYF. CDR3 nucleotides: TGTGCCAGCAGTGAACAGGGTGGTGTGACCCAGTACTTC.

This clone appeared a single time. The DNA for the CDR3 is TGTGCCAGCAGCTCTAGGACAGGCTCCTACGAGCAGTACTTC. Translated, it gives CASSSRTGSYEQYF. The chain recombines TRBV7-9 with TRBJ2-7; 7 nucleotides align to TRBD1. The ends lost 4 bases at V and 0 bases at J; junction bases unmatched: 3. This CDR3 is built from 14 residues. Looked up from germline, CDR1 is SEHNR and CDR2 is FQNEAQ (reference sequence).